One sample yielded the 23 T cell receptor beta chains listed below, sequenced in a study of molecular identifiers for immune sequencing clone quantification. TCRdb reprocessed the PCR reads via MiXCR and lists one record per CDR3 protein. The sample includes about 320,000 distinct CDR3 sequences, roughly a quarter seen only once; the top ten take 0.74%. Sequenced input: naive CD8+ T cells from blood, with Jurkat cell RNA spiked in. Subset: FACS-sorted CD8+CD4-CCR7+CD45RA+ naive T cells. Receptor source: a human donor in good health. Some libraries in this study had Jurkat cell RNA spiked in.

The chain links TRBV2 to TRBJ2-7; 10 positions agree with TRBD2. Germline CDR1 and CDR2: SNHLY and FYNNEI. CDR3 length: 14 residues. V trimming: 4 bases; J trimming: 3 bases; junction bases outside the gene matches: 3. The CDR3 is CASSGTSGVYEQYF. The DNA of the CDR3 is TGTGCCAGCAGTGGGACTAGCGGTGTCTACGAGCAGTACTTC. Full variable domain (missing parts from reference TRBV2 and TRBJ2-7): EPEVTQTPSHQVTQMGQEVILRCVPISNHLYFYWYRQILGQKVEFLVSFYNNEISEKSEIFDDQFSVERPDGSNFTLKIRSTKLEDSAMYFCASSGTSGVYEQYFGPGTRLTVT.

This clonotype was counted at least ten times. The chain carries TRBV24-1 and TRBJ2-3; tentatively, D is TRBD1 (5 bases). The CDR3 spans 13 residues. CDR1 is KGHDR and CDR2 is SFDVKD in the germline V gene. The ends were cut back, 2 bases at V and 8 bases at J, with 10 bases in the middle. Written as DNA, the CDR3 is TGTGCCACCAGTGATTCGCTAGGGGTTACGCAGTATTTT. Its protein is CATSDSLGVTQYF.

This rearrangement joins TRBV7-6 to TRBJ2-7; D ambiguous. The CDR3 contains 14 residues. The V and J ends lost 5 bases and 1 base respectively, with 12 bases between them. Germline CDR1 SGHVS, CDR2 FNYEAQ. This CDR3 is CASSAVLGSYEQYF. The CDR3, as DNA: TGTGCCAGCAGCGCCGTGTTGGGGTCCTACGAGCAGTACTTC.

This clonotype was detected ten times or more. The V call is TRBV28, the J call TRBJ2-4; perhaps TRBD2 as D (5 bases). CDR3 length: 17 residues. V was shortened by 2 bases and J by 6 bases, with 20 bases between the two germline ends. Germline lookup yields CDR1 MDHEN and CDR2 SYDVKM. CDR3 residues: CASSLGPFTSNGNIQYF. DNA for the CDR3: TGTGCCAGCAGTTTAGGTCCTTTTACTAGTAACGGAAACATTCAGTACTTC.

For this clonotype: Possible read error: a much larger clone is one base away. This chain uses TRBV28 with TRBJ2-4, with 7 bases matching TRBD1. Per the germline V gene, CDR1 is MDHEN and CDR2 is SYDVKM. CDR3 length equals 17 residues. This chain's CDR3 is CASSPPTGIKAINIQYF. CDR3 in DNA: TGTGCCAGCAGTCCACCGACAGGGATCAAAGCCATAAACATTCAGTACTTC.

This clonotype was found many times. This chain connects TRBV28 to TRBJ2-5; 11 bases fit TRBD2. Trimming cost V 6 bases and J 4 bases; bases outside gene matches: 4. The CDR3 loop spans 14 amino acids. Germline lookup yields CDR1 MDHEN and CDR2 SYDVKM. The CDR3, as DNA: TGTGCCAGCAGCCCTCTAGCGGGAGGAGAGACCCAGTACTTC. It is translated as CASSPLAGGETQYF.

The rearrangement joins TRBV4-3 to TRBJ2-5; perhaps TRBD2 as D (5 bases). The CDR3 is 17 residues long. Trimming left V 0 bases short and J 2 bases short, with 16 bases between. Germline-derived CDR1 and CDR2 are LGHNA and YSLEER. CDR3 amino acids: CASSQDLVASPQETQYF. The CDR3, as DNA: TGCGCCAGCAGCCAAGATCTTGTAGCGTCCCCACAAGAGACCCAGTACTTC.

In this sample, this clonotype turned up many times. The chain has TRBV7-8 and TRBJ2-5; TRBD2 matches 9 bases. Germline-derived CDR1 and CDR2 are SGHVS and FQNEAQ. The V segment lost 7 bases and the J segment 2 bases; nucleotides outside the gene matches: 8. The CDR3 consists of 15 residues. CDR3 bases: TGTGCCAGCACCCTCCTAGCGGGGTTACAAGAGACCCAGTACTTC. Translating it yields CASTLLAGLQETQYF.

There are a few counts of this clonotype. V gene TRBV23-1 combines with J gene TRBJ1-2, with a tentative D call TRBD1 (6 bases). TRBV23-1 qualifies as an ORF whose function is uncertain. The V end lost 7 bases, the J end lost 3 bases, and 15 bases lay between the germline ends. The CDR3 has 14 amino acids. As DNA, the CDR3 is TGCGCCAGCAATTTACTTACAGGGTACTATGGCTACACCTTC. Amino acids: CASNLLTGYYGYTF.

This clonotype was recorded a few times. V is TRBV4-3 and J is TRBJ2-1, with 9 bases lining up with TRBD1. This CDR3 contains 15 residues. V dropped 3 bases and J dropped 5; count of bases not matched to a gene: 5. Germline V gives CDR1 LGHNA, CDR2 YSLEER. CDR3 in amino acids: CASSQPGQGNNEQFF. For the CDR3, the DNA is TGCGCCAGCAGCCAGCCGGGACAGGGAAACAATGAGCAGTTCTTC.

The chain couples TRBV20-1 to TRBJ2-4, with 7 bases identical to TRBD2. V lost 0 bases, J lost 3 bases, and 5 bases stayed unmatched. From germline, CDR1 is DFQATT and CDR2 SNEGSKA (reference sequence). CDR3 length equals 15 residues. The CDR3 protein is CSAREREVGKNIQYF. The CDR3 DNA reads TGCAGTGCTAGAGAACGGGAGGTTGGCAAAAACATTCAGTACTTC.

The sample holds a few counts of this clonotype. CDR3 in amino acids: CASSLARSPLHF. CDR3 sequence (DNA): TGTGCCAGCAGCTTAGCTCGTTCACCCCTCCACTTT. The chain joins TRBV7-9 to TRBJ1-6; D gene ambiguous. The V gene lost 0 bases and the J gene lost 9 bases, with 3 bases spanning the gap. This CDR3 region has 12 residues. Germline values: CDR1 SEHNR, CDR2 FQNEAQ (reference sequence).

The gene calls are TRBV9 and TRBJ2-5, with D uncertain. The CDR3 length is 14 residues. Between the trimmed V and J ends, which lost 1 base and 2 bases, there was a span of 9 bases. Germline lookup yields CDR1 SGDLS and CDR2 YYNGEE. The chain's CDR3 is CASSVRWSQETQYF. The CDR3 nucleotides are TGTGCCAGCAGCGTACGATGGAGTCAAGAGACCCAGTACTTC.

The rearrangement links TRBV20-1 to TRBJ1-5; no definite D call. V was clipped by 0 bases and J by 3 bases, with 12 bases between them. Germline CDR1 is DFQATT and CDR2 is SNEGSKA (reference sequence). There are 15 residues in the CDR3. The CDR3 is CSARDLGQINQPQHF. The CDR3 nucleotides are TGCAGTGCTAGAGATTTAGGGCAGATCAATCAGCCCCAGCATTTT.

There are many counts of this clonotype. This chain joins TRBV2 and TRBJ1-3, with D uncertain. This CDR3 spans 14 amino acids. CDR1 and CDR2 (germline): SNHLY, FYNNEI. The V and J ends lost 8 bases and 2 bases respectively, with 13 bases between them. In DNA form, the CDR3 reads TGTGCCAGCCCCGCAGTCGGTCCTGGAAACACCATATATTTT. Protein: CASPAVGPGNTIYF.

This clonotype was picked up many times. The chain links TRBV7-2 to TRBJ1-2, with 8 positions matching TRBD1. With 5 bases clipped from V and 4 bases from J, the junction kept 15 bases outside the gene matches. The CDR3 consists of 17 residues. Germline CDR1 reads SGHTA; CDR2 reads FQGNSA. This CDR3 reads CASSLQGVTMVAYGYTF. As DNA, the CDR3 is TGTGCCAGCAGCCTACAGGGGGTCACTATGGTCGCCTATGGCTACACCTTC.

In its sample, this clonotype was seen a few times. The chain couples TRBV13 to TRBJ1-1; 7 nucleotides align to TRBD1. Trimming took 4 bases from V and 6 from J; bases not matched to a gene: 8. The germline V gene encodes CDR1 PRHDT and CDR2 FYEKMQ (reference sequence). The CDR3 has 14 amino acids. The CDR3 nucleotides read TGTGCCAGCAGCTCAGGGGGTTGGACGGCTGAAGCTTTCTTT. Protein product: CASSSGGWTAEAFF.

This clonotype was recorded many times. The V gene is TRBV29-1, the J gene TRBJ2-5; D uncertain. Trimming removed 7 bases from V and 2 bases from J, with 11 bases in between. The germline gives CDR1 SQVTM, CDR2 ANQGSEA. The CDR3 contains 12 residues. The CDR3 bases are TGCAGCGCCTGGGGTCTTCAAGAGACCCAGTACTTC. It specifies CSAWGLQETQYF.

About this clonotype itself: This may stem from a read error, because a much larger clone lies one nucleotide away. The gene calls are TRBV14 and TRBJ2-7; D uncertain. The last part of the DNA fits TRBJ2-1 better; the J call may be wrong. This CDR3 has 12 residues. Germline V gene sequence: CDR1 SGHDN, CDR2 FVKESK. The CDR3 sequence is CASGFAVHEQFF. DNA of the CDR3: TGTGCCAGCGGTTTCGCGGTCCACGAGCAGTTCTTC.

The table lists this clonotype with a few counts. This chain connects TRBV5-1 to TRBJ2-3; 7 bases line up with TRBD2. The CDR3 totals 19 residues. J was trimmed by 4 bases and V by 0 bases; bases with no gene match: 17. The germline V gene encodes CDR1 SGHRS and CDR2 YFSETQ. The CDR3 is CASSLDLGLPYGLADTQYF. Here the CDR3 DNA reads TGCGCCAGCAGCTTGGATTTAGGCCTTCCTTATGGACTAGCAGATACGCAGTATTTT.

In the case of this clonotype: An end of the junction differs from the germline gene, which may be a read error. This chain uses TRBV7-4 with TRBJ2-5; D is ambiguous. Per germline, CDR1 SGHVT and CDR2 SQSDAQ. This CDR3 contains 15 residues. The CDR3 nucleotides read TGTGCCAGCAGCCTCTGGGAACTGGACCAAGAGCCCCAGTACTTC. Translating gives CASSLWELDQEPQYF.

This chain connects TRBV28 to TRBJ1-4; 7 nucleotides align to TRBD1. The germline gives CDR1 MDHEN, CDR2 SYDVKM. The CDR3 runs 16 residues. Trimming at V came to 4 bases and at J to 4 bases, leaving 9 bases not matched to a gene. DNA for the CDR3: TGTGCCAGCAGTTCGGGACAGCGATACATTAATGAAAAACTGTTTTTT. Protein product: CASSSGQRYINEKLFF.

As concerns this clonotype: A much larger clone sits a single nucleotide away, making a read error possible. CDR3 nucleotides: TGCAGCGTTGTAGGACAGAACACAGGTACGCAGTATTTT. Its protein product is CSVVGQNTGTQYF. The gene calls are TRBV29-1 and TRBJ2-3; possible D gene TRBD1, 6 bases. Germline V gives CDR1 SQVTM, CDR2 ANQGSEA. The CDR3 spans 13 residues.